Each of the 27 T cell receptor beta chains below was sequenced from the same sample in a study of T cell changes during pregnancy in multiple sclerosis. Assay used: immunoSEQ multiplex PCR; TCRdb lists only in-frame clones, some missing. Of roughly 60,000 clones in the sample, 90% were seen once. The sample in question was peripheral blood, obtained in the second trimester of pregnancy. The receptors derive from a female donor in good health, enrolled as a control in a pregnancy study.

This clone was found a few times. The chain links TRBV1 to TRBJ2-1; the table's D call, TRBD2, was not checked against the DNA. TRBV1 constitutes a pseudogene. This CDR3 has 19 amino acids. The CDR3 sequence: CTSSQVPPLVAGGPGEQFF. CDR3 DNA: TGCACCAGCAGCCAAGTCCCGCCGTTGGTAGCGGGGGGTCCCGGTGAGCAGTTCTTC.

The chain has TRBV28 and TRBJ2-1, with 8 bases identical to TRBD2. Unmatched junction bases numbered 3, after V lost 5 bases and J lost 6 bases. The CDR3 sequence is 13 residues long. CDR1 is MDHEN and CDR2 is SYDVKM in the germline V gene. The CDR3 DNA sequence: TGTGCCAGCAGTGCGGGAGGTCCCAATGAGCAGTTCTTC. Protein: CASSAGGPNEQFF.

This clone is a singleton in its sample. This chain connects TRBV5-1 to TRBJ2-5; D gene uncertain. Germline CDR1 reads SGHRS; CDR2 reads YFSETQ. The CDR3 runs 11 residues. Between the trimmed V and J ends, which lost 4 bases and 4 bases, there was a span of 5 bases. The DNA of the CDR3 is TGCGCCAGCAGCCTATCAGAGACCCAGTACTTC. This sequence encodes CASSLSETQYF.

This rearrangement joins TRBV5-4 to TRBJ1-5; D is unresolved. Germline CDR1 and CDR2: SGHNT and YYREEE (reference sequence). This CDR3 region has 16 residues. V dropped 0 bases and J dropped 0 bases, with 10 bases sitting between them. The CDR3 protein is CASSLDGQFSNQPQHF. CDR3 nucleotides: TGTGCCAGCAGCTTGGATGGTCAGTTTAGCAATCAGCCCCAGCATTTT.

This sequence joins TRBV4-2 and TRBJ2-3; the match to TRBD2 covers 10 bases. The CDR3 contains 17 residues. Germline V gives CDR1 LGHNA, CDR2 YNFKEQ. The trim removed 3 bases at V and 4 bases at J, leaving 10 bases unmatched. The CDR3 DNA reads TGTGCCAGCAGCCAGCCTGGGCCGAGCGGGGGGGCAGATACGCAGTATTTT. Residues: CASSQPGPSGGADTQYF.

V and J are TRBV18 and TRBJ2-5; 11 bases line up with TRBD1. CDR1 is KGHSH and CDR2 is LQKENI in the germline V gene. After removal of 6 bases from V and 5 bases from J, the junction contained 11 bases not matched to a gene. There are 16 residues in the CDR3. Written as DNA, the CDR3 is TGTGCCAGCTCCCCTTTTGGACAGGGGGCCAAGGAGACCCAGTACTTC. This codes for CASSPFGQGAKETQYF.

The CDR3 nucleotides are TGTGCCAGCAGCGGAAAGGGACTAACTACGAGCTCCTACGAGCAGTACTTC. Its translation is CASSGKGLTTSSYEQYF. The chain has TRBV13 and TRBJ2-7; 7 bases map to TRBD2. After removal of 5 bases from V and 0 bases from J, the junction contained 13 bases not matched to a gene. Germline-derived CDR1 and CDR2 are PRHDT and FYEKMQ (reference sequence). The CDR3 consists of 17 residues. The variable domain in full, completed from reference TRBV13 and TRBJ2-7, reads AAGVIQSPRHLIKEKRETATLKCYPIPRHDTVYWYQQGPGQDPQFLISFYEKMQSDKGSIPDRFSAQQFSDYHSELNMSSLELGDSALYFCASSGKGLTTSSYEQYFGPGTRLTVT.

The genes are TRBV7-2 and TRBJ1-3; 7 positions agree with TRBD1. With V trimmed by 3 bases and J by 2 bases, 7 bases remained unmatched. The CDR3 is 16 residues long. Germline V gene sequence: CDR1 SGHTA, CDR2 FQGNSA. The CDR3 coding sequence is TGTGCCAGCAGCTTGCTACAGGGGCCCCCTGGAAACACCATATATTTT. Translated: CASSLLQGPPGNTIYF.

This chain joins TRBV28 and TRBJ1-5; 8 bases are a match to TRBD1. V lost 7 bases, J lost 6 bases, and 5 bases stayed unmatched. Germline assignment: CDR1 MDHEN and CDR2 SYDVKM. The CDR3 length is 13 residues. The CDR3 protein is CASTQGALQPQHF. CDR3 nucleotides: TGTGCCAGCACTCAGGGGGCTCTTCAGCCCCAGCATTTT.

The rearrangement joins TRBV5-1 to TRBJ1-2, with D perhaps matching TRBD1 (5 bases). There are 15 residues in the CDR3. The V end was cut by 5 bases, the J end by 1 base, with 15 bases between. The germline gives CDR1 SGHRS, CDR2 YFSETQ. Written as DNA, the CDR3 is TGCGCCAGCAGGGACACATCTACCAATAACTATGGCTACACCTTC. Translated: CASRDTSTNNYGYTF. The full variable domain, rest sourced from reference TRBV5-1 and TRBJ1-2, is KAGVTQTPRYLIKTRGQQVTLSCSPISGHRSVSWYQQTPGQGLQFLFEYFSETQRNKGNFPGRFSGRQFSNSRSEMNVSTLELGDSALYLCASRDTSTNNYGYTFGSGTRLTVV.

This clone appeared a few times. The chain joins TRBV7-8 to TRBJ1-4; unclear D gene. The CDR3 contains 14 residues. From germline, CDR1 is SGHVS and CDR2 FQNEAQ. Trimming took 3 bases from V and 7 from J, leaving 12 bases between them. The CDR3: CASSLSTGSEKLFF. The CDR3, as DNA: TGTGCCAGCAGCTTGTCAACGGGTTCTGAAAAACTGTTTTTT.

The chain links TRBV7-8 to TRBJ1-2, with D possibly matching TRBD1 (5 bases). Trimming stripped 11 bases from V and 6 bases from J, with 16 bases between. The CDR3 has 12 amino acids. The germline V gene has CDR1 SGHVS and CDR2 FQNEAQ. For the CDR3, the DNA is TGTGCCTCCCTGGGGGGGGGACATGGCTACACCTTC. This translates into CASLGGGHGYTF.

CDR3 sequence: CASSPAGGWTTGELFF. Here the CDR3 DNA reads TGCGCCAGCAGCCCCGCCGGCGGGTGGACCACCGGGGAGCTGTTTTTT. The chain has TRBV4-1 and TRBJ2-2; maybe TRBD2 (5 bases). Germline values: CDR1 MGHRA, CDR2 YSYEKL. The germline V and J ends were trimmed by 4 bases and 4 bases, with 16 bases remaining between them. The CDR3 consists of 16 residues.

The rearrangement joins TRBV14 to TRBJ2-5; D unclear. Germline lookup yields CDR1 SGHDN and CDR2 FVKESK. This CDR3 contains 17 residues. Trimming removed 1 base from V and 1 base from J, with 16 bases in between. CDR3 coding DNA: TGTGCCAGCAGCCAAGGCCTCCTCTTGGCCCGCCAAGAGACCCAGTACTTC. This translates into CASSQGLLLARQETQYF.

This rearrangement joins TRBV2 to TRBJ2-3, with TRBD2 matching over 12 bases. Losses at the gene ends were 7 bases for V and 4 bases for J; bases not matched to a gene: 9. Germline V gene sequence: CDR1 SNHLY, CDR2 FYNNEI. The CDR3 length is 16 residues. The CDR3 loop is CASTGLAGMVSDTQYF. DNA for the CDR3: TGTGCCAGCACTGGACTAGCGGGGATGGTCTCAGATACGCAGTATTTT.

The chain carries TRBV27 and TRBJ2-1; D uncertain. Per germline, CDR1 MNHEY and CDR2 SMNVEV (reference sequence). The CDR3 length is 12 residues. Between the trimmed V and J ends, which lost 8 bases and 0 bases, there was a span of 5 bases. The CDR3 spells CASWSSYNEQFF. The CDR3 nucleotides read TGTGCCAGCTGGAGCTCCTACAATGAGCAGTTCTTC.

The J gene is TRBJ2-1, the V gene TRBV15; TRBD2 matches 9 bases. This CDR3 is 17 amino acids long. CDR1 LNHNV and CDR2 YYDKDF come from the germline V gene (reference sequence). The junction had 14 bases not matched to a gene; V was cut back by 3 bases and J by 8 bases. CDR3 in DNA: TGTGCCACCAGCAGGGATTTCTTCGGCGGGGGGGAGCATGAGCAGTTCTTC. Its protein is CATSRDFFGGGEHEQFF.

The chain couples TRBV21-1 to TRBJ1-6; the table gives TRBD1 as D, unverified against the DNA. TRBV21-1 is deemed a pseudogene. The CDR3 loop spans 15 amino acids. The CDR3 sequence: CASTTDRGLKSPLHF. The CDR3 DNA reads as TGTGCCAGCACCACTGACAGGGGGCTAAAATCACCCCTCCACTTT.

The chain has TRBV5-8 and TRBJ2-5, with 7 bases fitting TRBD1. J was trimmed by 4 bases and V by 4 bases; bases with no gene match: 13. CDR3 length equals 16 residues. Germline-derived CDR1 and CDR2 are SGHTS and YDEGEE. The CDR3 loop is CASSPGTAPVGETQYF. Written as DNA, the CDR3 is TGTGCCAGCAGCCCGGGGACAGCCCCAGTGGGAGAGACCCAGTACTTC.

This clone appeared once. The J gene is TRBJ2-6, the V gene TRBV4-1, with D unclear. CDR3 length equals 16 residues. CDR1 MGHRA and CDR2 YSYEKL come from the germline V gene. V lost 1 base to trimming and J lost 1 base, with 8 bases between them. The CDR3 sequence: CASSQADQSGANVLTF. CDR3 DNA: TGCGCCAGCAGCCAAGCAGATCAATCTGGGGCCAACGTCCTGACTTTC.

The rearrangement uses TRBV5-4 and TRBJ2-7; maybe TRBD1 (6 bases). The CDR3 consists of 15 residues. The germline V gene encodes CDR1 SGHNT and CDR2 YYREEE (reference sequence). V was pared by 0 bases and J by 2 bases, with 12 bases between. CDR3 DNA sequence: TGTGCCAGCAGCTTGGACCAGAGGGGGACCTACGAGCAGTACTTC. Its protein product is CASSLDQRGTYEQYF.

The chain is built from TRBV28 and TRBJ2-7; TRBD1 matches 9 bases. Germline values: CDR1 MDHEN, CDR2 SYDVKM. The CDR3 is 15 residues long. V lost 4 bases and J lost 3; bases outside the gene matches: 7. As DNA, the CDR3 is TGTGCCAGCAGTTCTTCCGGGACAGGGTACTACGAGCAGTACTTC. Protein product: CASSSSGTGYYEQYF.

The V gene is TRBV7-9, the J gene TRBJ2-7; a possible D gene is TRBD2 (7 bases). V shed 1 base and J shed 0 bases, with 10 bases lying between them. Germline V gene lookup returns CDR1 SEHNR and CDR2 FQNEAQ (reference sequence). The CDR3 has 15 residues. The CDR3 protein is CASSLVRGLSYEQYF. CDR3 nucleotide sequence: TGTGCCAGCAGCTTAGTGCGGGGGCTCTCCTACGAGCAGTACTTC.

The J gene is TRBJ2-3, the V gene TRBV9, with TRBD2 identical over 15 bases. Germline values: CDR1 SGDLS, CDR2 YYNGEE. V was pared by 4 bases and J by 1 base, with 7 bases of the junction left unmatched. This CDR3 contains 18 residues. The CDR3 DNA follows: TGTGCCAGCAGCAAAGGACTAGCGGGAGGGCCGCGCACAGATACGCAGTATTTT. Protein: CASSKGLAGGPRTDTQYF.

J is TRBJ2-3 and V is TRBV19; perhaps TRBD2 as D (5 bases). Trimming shortened V by 6 bases and J by 2 bases, and 9 bases separated the two germline ends. From germline, CDR1 is LNHDA and CDR2 SQIVND (reference sequence). The CDR3 totals 13 residues. CDR3 nucleotides: TGTGCCAGTAGAGCGGACGTCACAGATACGCAGTATTTT. Protein product: CASRADVTDTQYF.

The rearrangement links TRBV19 to TRBJ2-2; tentative D call: TRBD1 (5 bases). Germline V lookup: CDR1 LNHDA, CDR2 SQIVND (reference sequence). Between the trimmed V and J ends, which lost 3 bases and 2 bases, there was a span of 7 bases. CDR3 size: 14 residues. The CDR3 nucleotides are TGTGCCAGTAGTATGACAGTAAACACCGGGGAGCTGTTTTTT. Protein sequence: CASSMTVNTGELFF.

The rearrangement links TRBV4-2 to TRBJ2-7; 9 nucleotides match TRBD2. Losses at the gene ends were 0 bases for V and 6 bases for J; bases not matched to a gene: 6. The V gene's germline CDR1 is LGHNA and CDR2 YNFKEQ. CDR3 length: 15 amino acids. The CDR3 region has the DNA TGTGCCAGCAGCCAAGATTTGGGACTAGCATTCGAGCAGTACTTC. It encodes CASSQDLGLAFEQYF.